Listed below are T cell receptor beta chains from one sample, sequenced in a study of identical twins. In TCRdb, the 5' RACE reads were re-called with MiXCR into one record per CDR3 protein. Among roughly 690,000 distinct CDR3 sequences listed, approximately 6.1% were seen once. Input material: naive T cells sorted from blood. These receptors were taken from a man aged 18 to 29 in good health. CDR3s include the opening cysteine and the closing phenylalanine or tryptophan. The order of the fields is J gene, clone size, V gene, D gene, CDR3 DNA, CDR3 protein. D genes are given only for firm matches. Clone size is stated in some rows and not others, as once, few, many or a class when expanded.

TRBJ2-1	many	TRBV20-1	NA	TGCAGTGCTTATGACCTGACCGGGGTTTACAATGAGCAGTTCTTC	CSAYDLTGVYNEQFF
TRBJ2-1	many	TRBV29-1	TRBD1	TGCAGCCATGACAGGGGGCGACCCAATGAGCAGTTCTTC	CSHDRGRPNEQFF
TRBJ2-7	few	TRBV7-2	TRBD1	TGTGCCAGCAGCTTAGCGCCGGGACAGGGGGCGGGAGAGCAGTACTTC	CASSLAPGQGAGEQYF
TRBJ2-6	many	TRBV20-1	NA	TGCAGTGCTTACGGATCTGGGGCCAACGTCCTGACTTTC	CSAYGSGANVLTF
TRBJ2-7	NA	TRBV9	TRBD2	TGTGCCAGCAGCCCTAGCGGGAGCGTAGGCGAGCAGTACTTC	CASSPSGSVGEQYF
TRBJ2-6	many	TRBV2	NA	TGTGCCAGCAGTGAAAGAAATCCCCTAGTCCATGGGGCCAACGTCCTGACTTTC	CASSERNPLVHGANVLTF
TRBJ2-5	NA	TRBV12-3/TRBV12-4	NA	TGTGCCAGCAGCCCCGGAGGGGGATACCAAGAGACCCAGTACTTC	CASSPGGGYQETQYF
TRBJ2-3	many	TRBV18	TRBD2	TGTGCCAGCTCCCCCGTAGCGGGAGGGCTTGCAGATACGCAGTATTTT	CASSPVAGGLADTQYF
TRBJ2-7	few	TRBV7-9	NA	TGTGCCAGCAGCTCGACCGGGACACCAACCTACGAGCAGTACTTC	CASSSTGTPTYEQYF
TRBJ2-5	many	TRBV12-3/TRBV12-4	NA	TGTGCCAGCAGTACCTTTGACAGTCCCGCACCCCAAGAGACCCAGTACTTC	CASSTFDSPAPQETQYF